The clone carrying this TCR beta chain has just a few counts. The data were taken from a study of blood T cell repertoires in COVID-19. V lost 4 bases to trimming and J lost 8 bases; unmatched junction nucleotides: 10. This CDR3 is 16 amino acids long. Germline-derived CDR1 and CDR2 are SGHKS and YYEKEE (reference sequence). Profiled with immunoSEQ multiplex PCR; TCRdb holds only in-frame clones, not every one. Altogether 130,000 or so clones are present, around 85% being singletons, with the ten largest covering 3.9%. The receptor comes from a man between 60 and 70 years old with acute or convalescent COVID-19. The rearrangement uses TRBV5-5 and TRBJ2-1, with TRBD2 matching 12 bases. The sequencing input was peripheral blood. The CDR3 DNA follows: TGTGCCAGCAGCCCCAGACTAGCGGGAGTCGTAGATGAGCAGTTCTTC. Translating gives CASSPRLAGVVDEQFF.